The 10 T cell receptor beta chains given below trace back to one sample, sequenced in a study of cytomegalovirus exposure and HLA in healthy donors. Primers included in the PCR were 60 Vbeta and 13 Jbeta primers. Using immunoSEQ multiplex PCR, the repertoire was profiled, and TCRdb retains in-frame clones only, with some absent. The data show about 150,000 clones, about 72% seen once. Sequencing was performed on PBMCs. These receptors were collected from a man between 35 and 55 years old in good health and CMV-seronegative.

This clone has more than one count but fewer than ten. The chain combines TRBV21-1 with TRBJ2-7; TRBD1 is the table's D call and was not checked against the DNA. TRBV21-1 is described as a pseudogene. The CDR3 contains 16 residues. The CDR3 protein is CASRFCRDREIYEQYF. CDR3 DNA: TGTGCCAGCAGATTTTGCCGGGACAGGGAAATCTACGAGCAGTACTTC.

This chain joins TRBV19 and TRBJ1-1, with TRBD1 matching 8 bases. With 4 bases clipped from V and 4 bases from J, the junction kept 5 bases outside the gene matches. In germline, CDR1 is LNHDA, CDR2 SQIVND (reference sequence). The CDR3 contains 14 residues. CDR3 in amino acids: CASSTTGGATEAFF. In nucleotides, the CDR3 is TGTGCCAGTAGTACAACAGGGGGGGCCACTGAAGCTTTCTTT. The full variable domain, its missing parts supplied by reference TRBV19 and TRBJ1-1, is DGGITQSPKYLFRKEGQNVTLSCEQNLNHDAMYWYRQDPGQGLRLIYYSQIVNDFQKGDIAEGYSVSREKKESFPLTVTSAQKNPTAFYLCASSTTGGATEAFFGQGTRLTVV.

This chain connects TRBV6-5 to TRBJ1-2, with 8 positions matching TRBD1. Unmatched junction bases numbered 8, after V lost 10 bases and J lost 4 bases. Germline V gene data show CDR1 as MNHEY and CDR2 as SVGAGI. This CDR3 spans 13 amino acids. For the CDR3, the DNA is TGTGCCACCAGCCGGGACAGGTCCTATGGCTACACCTTC. This encodes CATSRDRSYGYTF.

The chain joins TRBV2 to TRBJ2-1; TRBD2 aligns across 13 bases. V trimming: 0 bases; J trimming: 1 base; junction bases outside the gene matches: 3. The CDR3 sequence is 18 residues long. Germline assignment: CDR1 SNHLY and CDR2 FYNNEI. The CDR3: CASSEARTSGRSYNEQFF. The CDR3, as DNA: TGTGCCAGCAGTGAAGCGCGGACTAGCGGGAGATCCTACAATGAGCAGTTCTTC.

V and J are TRBV5-6 and TRBJ2-1; TRBD1 matches 8 bases. CDR3 size: 14 residues. CDR1 is SGHDT, CDR2 YYEEEE, per germline. V gave up 3 bases and J gave up 8 bases; unmatched junction bases: 7. The CDR3 loop is CASSSLQGVDEQFF. Written as DNA, the CDR3 is TGTGCCAGCAGCTCGCTACAGGGGGTCGATGAGCAGTTCTTC.

On this clone itself: The junction departs from germline at one end; a sequencing error may be responsible. The chain couples TRBV4-1 to TRBJ2-7; TRBD2 is a possible D gene (6 bases). The CDR3 sequence is 13 residues long. CDR1 is MGHRA and CDR2 is YSYEKL in the germline V gene. The CDR3 region has the DNA TGCACCAGCAGCCGCGGGACGTCCTACGAGCAGTACTTC. This sequence encodes CTSSRGTSYEQYF.

This sequence joins TRBV5-1 and TRBJ1-6; 9 bases map to TRBD1. V gave up 7 bases and J gave up 9 bases; unmatched junction bases: 14. The CDR3 spans 16 residues. Germline V gene sequence: CDR1 SGHRS, CDR2 YFSETQ. The CDR3 DNA reads TGCGCCAGCTCCCCACAGGGGGCTCAGATGGTTTCACCCCTCCACTTT. It translates to CASSPQGAQMVSPLHF.

The chain couples TRBV19 to TRBJ1-4; D uncertain. This CDR3 has 16 residues. V was trimmed by 6 bases and J by 6 bases, leaving 20 bases between them. Germline lookup yields CDR1 LNHDA and CDR2 SQIVND (reference sequence). Written as DNA, the CDR3 is TGTGCCAGTAGGCAGGAGGGCGGCGGTCTGGATGAAAAACTGTTTTTT. It is translated as CASRQEGGGLDEKLFF. The full variable domain, rest sourced from reference TRBV19 and TRBJ1-4, is DGGITQSPKYLFRKEGQNVTLSCEQNLNHDAMYWYRQDPGQGLRLIYYSQIVNDFQKGDIAEGYSVSREKKESFPLTVTSAQKNPTAFYLCASRQEGGGLDEKLFFGSGTQLSVL.

CDR3: CASSYVITGGGYGYTF. In DNA, the CDR3 is TGTGCCAGCAGTTACGTCATCACAGGTGGGGGGTACGGCTACACCTTC. This chain uses TRBV6-5 with TRBJ1-2, with TRBD1 as a possible D gene (5 bases). V was clipped by 2 bases and J by 8 bases, with 21 bases between them. This CDR3 has 16 residues. Looked up from germline, CDR1 is MNHEY and CDR2 is SVGAGI.

This clone was seen only a few times. V and J are TRBV28 and TRBJ2-7; 7 nucleotides match TRBD1. Germline CDR1 reads MDHEN; CDR2 reads SYDVKM. Trimming at V came to 5 bases and at J to 3 bases, leaving 7 bases not matched to a gene. The CDR3 contains 14 residues. DNA of the CDR3: TGTGCCAGCAGTCTCCCGGGACAGCACTACGAGCAGTACTTC. This sequence encodes CASSLPGQHYEQYF.